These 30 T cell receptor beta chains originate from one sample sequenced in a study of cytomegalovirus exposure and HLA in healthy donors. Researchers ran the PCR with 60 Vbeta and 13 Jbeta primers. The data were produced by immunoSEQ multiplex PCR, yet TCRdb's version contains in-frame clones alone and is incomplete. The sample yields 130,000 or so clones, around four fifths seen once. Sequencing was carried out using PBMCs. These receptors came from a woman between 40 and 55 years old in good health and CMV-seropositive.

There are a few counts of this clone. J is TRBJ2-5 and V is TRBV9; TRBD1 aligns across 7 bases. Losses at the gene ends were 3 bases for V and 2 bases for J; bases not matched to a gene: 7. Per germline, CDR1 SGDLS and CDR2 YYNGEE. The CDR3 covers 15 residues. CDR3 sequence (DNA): TGTGCCAGCAGCGCGGATCCGGGACAGCAAGAGACCCAGTACTTC. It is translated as CASSADPGQQETQYF.

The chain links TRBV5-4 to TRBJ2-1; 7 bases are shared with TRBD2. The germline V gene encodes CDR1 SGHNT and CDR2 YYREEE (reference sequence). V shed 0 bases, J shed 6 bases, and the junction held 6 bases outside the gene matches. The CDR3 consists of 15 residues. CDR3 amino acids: CASSLGQRELNEQFF. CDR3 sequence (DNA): TGTGCCAGCAGCTTGGGGCAGCGGGAACTCAATGAGCAGTTCTTC.

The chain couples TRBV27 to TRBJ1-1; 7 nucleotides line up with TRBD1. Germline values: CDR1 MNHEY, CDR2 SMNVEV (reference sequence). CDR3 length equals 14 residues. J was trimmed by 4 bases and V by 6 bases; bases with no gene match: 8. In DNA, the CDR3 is TGTGCCAGCAGCAGGGACAGCTCGGTCACTGAAGCTTTCTTT. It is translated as CASSRDSSVTEAFF.

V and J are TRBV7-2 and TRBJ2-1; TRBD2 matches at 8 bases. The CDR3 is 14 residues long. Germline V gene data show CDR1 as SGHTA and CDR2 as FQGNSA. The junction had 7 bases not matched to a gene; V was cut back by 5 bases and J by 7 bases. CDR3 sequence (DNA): TGTGCCAGCAGCCCCCGACTAGCGCTGAATGAGCAGTTCTTC. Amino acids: CASSPRLALNEQFF.

The CDR3 DNA reads TGTGCCTGGAGTCCCCTCGCCAGGTCTCTCTCTGGAAACACCATATATTTT. Its protein is CAWSPLARSLSGNTIYF. The chain has TRBV30 and TRBJ2-2; no reliable D call. The end of the DNA fits TRBJ1-3 better, so the J call may be wrong. The CDR3 length is 17 residues. Germline-derived CDR1 and CDR2 are GTSNPN and SVGIG (reference sequence).

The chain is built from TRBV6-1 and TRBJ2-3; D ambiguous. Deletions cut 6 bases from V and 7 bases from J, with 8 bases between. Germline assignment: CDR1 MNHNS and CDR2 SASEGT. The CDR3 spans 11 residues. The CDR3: CASRTRNTQYF. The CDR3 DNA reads TGTGCCAGCAGGACAAGGAATACGCAGTATTTT.

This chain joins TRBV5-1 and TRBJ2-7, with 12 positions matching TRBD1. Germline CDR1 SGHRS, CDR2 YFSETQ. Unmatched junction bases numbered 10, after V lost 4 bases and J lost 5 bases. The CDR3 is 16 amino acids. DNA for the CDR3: TGCGCCAGCAGCGCACCGGGACAGGGGGCGCGGGACGAGCAGTACTTC. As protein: CASSAPGQGARDEQYF.

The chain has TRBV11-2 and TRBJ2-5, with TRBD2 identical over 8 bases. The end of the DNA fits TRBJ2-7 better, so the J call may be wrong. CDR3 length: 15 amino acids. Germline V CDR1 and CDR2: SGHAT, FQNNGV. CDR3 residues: CASSLASGLTYEQYF. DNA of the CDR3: TGTGCCAGCAGCTTAGCTAGCGGGCTTACCTACGAGCAGTACTTC.

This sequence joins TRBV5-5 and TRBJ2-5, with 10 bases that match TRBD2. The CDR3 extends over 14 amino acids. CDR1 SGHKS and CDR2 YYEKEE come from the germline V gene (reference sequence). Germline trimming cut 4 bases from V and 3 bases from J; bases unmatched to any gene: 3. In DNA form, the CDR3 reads TGTGCCAGCAGCCTCCTAGCGGGAGAAGAGACCCAGTACTTC. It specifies CASSLLAGEETQYF.

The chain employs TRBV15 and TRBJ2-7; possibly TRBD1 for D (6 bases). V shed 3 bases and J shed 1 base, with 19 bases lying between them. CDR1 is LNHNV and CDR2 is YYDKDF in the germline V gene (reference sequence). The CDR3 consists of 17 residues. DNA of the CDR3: TGTGCCACCAGCAGTCCCTTTCGTCAGGGGAAATCCTACGAGCAGTACTTC. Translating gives CATSSPFRQGKSYEQYF.

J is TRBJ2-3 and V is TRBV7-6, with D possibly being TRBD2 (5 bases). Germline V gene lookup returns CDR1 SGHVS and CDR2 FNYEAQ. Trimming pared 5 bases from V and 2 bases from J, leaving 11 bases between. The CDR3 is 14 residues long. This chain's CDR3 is CASSTVALTDTQYF. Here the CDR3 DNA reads TGTGCCAGCAGCACGGTAGCGCTCACAGATACGCAGTATTTT. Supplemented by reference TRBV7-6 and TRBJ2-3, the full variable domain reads GAGVSQSPRYKVTKRGQDVALRCDPISGHVSLYWYRQALGQGPEFLTYFNYEAQQDKSGLPNDRFSAERPEGSISTLTIQRTEQRDSAMYRCASSTVALTDTQYFGPGTRLTVL.

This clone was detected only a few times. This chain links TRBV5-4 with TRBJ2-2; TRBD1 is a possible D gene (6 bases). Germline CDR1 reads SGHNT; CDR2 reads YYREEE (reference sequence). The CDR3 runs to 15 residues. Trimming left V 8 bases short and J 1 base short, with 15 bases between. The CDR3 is CASTHWTENTGELFF. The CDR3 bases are TGTGCCAGTACACACTGGACAGAGAACACCGGGGAGCTGTTTTTT.

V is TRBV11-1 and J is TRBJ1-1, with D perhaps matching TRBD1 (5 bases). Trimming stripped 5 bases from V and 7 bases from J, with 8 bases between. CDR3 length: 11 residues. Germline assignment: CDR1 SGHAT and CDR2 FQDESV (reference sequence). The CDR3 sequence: CASSKTDEAFF. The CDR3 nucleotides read TGTGCCAGCAGCAAGACAGATGAAGCTTTCTTT. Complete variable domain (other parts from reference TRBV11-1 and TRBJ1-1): EAEVAQSPRYKITEKSQAVAFWCDPISGHATLYWYRQILGQGPELLVQFQDESVVDDSQLPKDRFSAERLKGVDSTLKIQPAELGDSAMYLCASSKTDEAFFGQGTRLTVV.

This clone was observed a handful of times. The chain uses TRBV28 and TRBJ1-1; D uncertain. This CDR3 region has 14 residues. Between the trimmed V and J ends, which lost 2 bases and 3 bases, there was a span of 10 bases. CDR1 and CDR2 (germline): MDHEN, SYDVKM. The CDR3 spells CASSLPRRDTEAFF. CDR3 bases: TGTGCCAGCAGTTTACCGCGGAGGGACACTGAAGCTTTCTTT.

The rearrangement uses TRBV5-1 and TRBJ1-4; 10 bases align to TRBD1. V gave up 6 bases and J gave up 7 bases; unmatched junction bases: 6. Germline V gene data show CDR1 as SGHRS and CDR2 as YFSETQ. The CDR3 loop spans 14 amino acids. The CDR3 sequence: CASMTGQGSEKLFF. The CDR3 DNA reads TGCGCCAGCATGACGGGACAGGGGAGTGAAAAACTGTTTTTT.

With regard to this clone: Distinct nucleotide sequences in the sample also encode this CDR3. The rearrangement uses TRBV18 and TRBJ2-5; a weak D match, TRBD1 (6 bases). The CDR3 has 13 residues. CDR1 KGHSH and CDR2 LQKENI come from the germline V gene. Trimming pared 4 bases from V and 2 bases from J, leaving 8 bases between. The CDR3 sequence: CASSLGQQETQYF. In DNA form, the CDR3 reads TGTGCCAGCTCACTTGGACAGCAAGAGACCCAGTACTTC.

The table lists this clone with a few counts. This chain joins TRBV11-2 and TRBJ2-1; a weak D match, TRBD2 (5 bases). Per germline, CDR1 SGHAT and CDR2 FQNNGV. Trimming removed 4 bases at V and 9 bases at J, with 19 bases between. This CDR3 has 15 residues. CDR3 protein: CASSSGLVGLGEQFF. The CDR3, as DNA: TGTGCCAGCAGCTCCGGCCTTGTCGGACTCGGTGAGCAGTTCTTC.

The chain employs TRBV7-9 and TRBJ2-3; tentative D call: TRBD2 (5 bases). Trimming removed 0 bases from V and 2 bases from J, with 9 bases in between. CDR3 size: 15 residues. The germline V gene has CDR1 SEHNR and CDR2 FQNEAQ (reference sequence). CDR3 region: CASSLARTPTDTQYF. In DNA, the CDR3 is TGTGCCAGCAGCTTAGCGCGGACTCCCACAGATACGCAGTATTTT.

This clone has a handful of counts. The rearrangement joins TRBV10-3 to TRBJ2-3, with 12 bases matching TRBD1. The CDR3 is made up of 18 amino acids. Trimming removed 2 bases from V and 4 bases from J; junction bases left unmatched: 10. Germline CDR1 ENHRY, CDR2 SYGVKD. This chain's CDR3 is CAISEQGDRGLRPDTQYF. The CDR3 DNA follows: TGTGCCATCAGTGAGCAAGGGGACAGGGGGCTTAGGCCAGATACGCAGTATTTT.

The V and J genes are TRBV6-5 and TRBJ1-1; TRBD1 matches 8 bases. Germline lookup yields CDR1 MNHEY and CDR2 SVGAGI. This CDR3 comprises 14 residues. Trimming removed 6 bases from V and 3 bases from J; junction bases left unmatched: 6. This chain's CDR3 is CASRRTGKDTEAFF. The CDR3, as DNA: TGTGCCAGCAGGAGGACAGGGAAGGACACTGAAGCTTTCTTT.

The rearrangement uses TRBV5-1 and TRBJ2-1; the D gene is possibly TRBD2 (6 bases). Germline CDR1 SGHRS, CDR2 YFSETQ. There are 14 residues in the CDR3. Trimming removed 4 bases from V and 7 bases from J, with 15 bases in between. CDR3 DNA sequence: TGCGCCAGCAGCCGGAGGGCCTTGGGGAATGAGCAGTTCTTC. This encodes CASSRRALGNEQFF.

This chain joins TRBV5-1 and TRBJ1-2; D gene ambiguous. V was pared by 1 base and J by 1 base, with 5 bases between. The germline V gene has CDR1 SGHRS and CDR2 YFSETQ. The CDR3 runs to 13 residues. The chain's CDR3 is CASSLTYNYGYTF. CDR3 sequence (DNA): TGCGCCAGCAGCTTGACTTATAACTATGGCTACACCTTC.

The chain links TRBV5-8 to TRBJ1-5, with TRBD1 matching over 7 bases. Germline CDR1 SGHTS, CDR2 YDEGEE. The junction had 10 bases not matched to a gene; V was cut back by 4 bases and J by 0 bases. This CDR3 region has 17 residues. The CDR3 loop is CASSGDRVYYSNQPQHF. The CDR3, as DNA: TGTGCCAGCAGCGGTGACAGGGTATATTATAGCAATCAGCCCCAGCATTTT.

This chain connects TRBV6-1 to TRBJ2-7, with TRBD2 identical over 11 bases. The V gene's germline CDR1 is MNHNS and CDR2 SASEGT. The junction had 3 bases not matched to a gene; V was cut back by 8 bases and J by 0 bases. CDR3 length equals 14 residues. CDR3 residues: CASGTSGSSYEQYF. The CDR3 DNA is TGTGCCAGCGGAACTAGCGGGAGCTCCTACGAGCAGTACTTC.

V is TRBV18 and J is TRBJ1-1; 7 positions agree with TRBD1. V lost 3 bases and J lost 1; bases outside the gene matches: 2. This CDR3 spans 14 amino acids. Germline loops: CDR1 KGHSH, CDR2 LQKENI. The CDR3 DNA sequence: TGTGCCAGCTCACCGACAGGGAGGAACACTGAAGCTTTCTTT. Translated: CASSPTGRNTEAFF.

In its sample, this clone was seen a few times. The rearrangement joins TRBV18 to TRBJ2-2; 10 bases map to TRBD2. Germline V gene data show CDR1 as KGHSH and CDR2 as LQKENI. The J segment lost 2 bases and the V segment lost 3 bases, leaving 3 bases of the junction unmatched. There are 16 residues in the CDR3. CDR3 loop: CASSPGLAVNTGELFF. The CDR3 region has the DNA TGTGCCAGCTCACCCGGACTAGCGGTAAACACCGGGGAGCTGTTTTTT.

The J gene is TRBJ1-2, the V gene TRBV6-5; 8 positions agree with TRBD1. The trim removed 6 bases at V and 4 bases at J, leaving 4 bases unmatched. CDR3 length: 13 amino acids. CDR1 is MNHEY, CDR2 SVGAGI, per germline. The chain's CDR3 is CASRIQGGYGYTF. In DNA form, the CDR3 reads TGTGCCAGCAGAATACAGGGGGGCTATGGCTACACCTTC.

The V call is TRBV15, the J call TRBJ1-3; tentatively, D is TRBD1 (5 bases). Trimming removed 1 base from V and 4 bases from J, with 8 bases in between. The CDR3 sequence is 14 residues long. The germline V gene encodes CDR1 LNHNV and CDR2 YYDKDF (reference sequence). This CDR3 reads CATSRGAGGNTIYF. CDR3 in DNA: TGTGCCACCAGCAGAGGGGCAGGGGGAAACACCATATATTTT.

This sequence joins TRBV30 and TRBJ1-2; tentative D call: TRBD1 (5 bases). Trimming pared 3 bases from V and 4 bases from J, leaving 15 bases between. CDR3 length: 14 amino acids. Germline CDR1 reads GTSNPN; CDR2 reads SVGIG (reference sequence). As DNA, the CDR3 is TGTGCCTGGAGCGAAACAGGCGCACTCTATGGCTACACCTTC. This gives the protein CAWSETGALYGYTF.

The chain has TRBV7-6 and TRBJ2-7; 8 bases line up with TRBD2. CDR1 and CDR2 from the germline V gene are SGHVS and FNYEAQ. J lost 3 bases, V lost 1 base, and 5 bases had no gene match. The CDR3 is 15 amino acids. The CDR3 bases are TGTGCCAGCAGCTTAGTCCGGGAGGGCCACTACGAGCAGTACTTC. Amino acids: CASSLVREGHYEQYF. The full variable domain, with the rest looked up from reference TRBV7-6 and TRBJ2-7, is GAGVSQSPRYKVTKRGQDVALRCDPISGHVSLYWYRQALGQGPEFLTYFNYEAQQDKSGLPNDRFSAERPEGSISTLTIQRTEQRDSAMYRCASSLVREGHYEQYFGPGTRLTVT.